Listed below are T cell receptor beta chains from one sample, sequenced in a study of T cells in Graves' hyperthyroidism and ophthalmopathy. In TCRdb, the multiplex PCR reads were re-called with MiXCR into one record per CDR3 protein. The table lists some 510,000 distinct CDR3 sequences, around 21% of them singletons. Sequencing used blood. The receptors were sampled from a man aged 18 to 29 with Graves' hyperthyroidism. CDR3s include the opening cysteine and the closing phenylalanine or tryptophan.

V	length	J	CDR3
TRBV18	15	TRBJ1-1	CASSPSGLENTEAFF
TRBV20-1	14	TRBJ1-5	CSARDPGSNQPQHF
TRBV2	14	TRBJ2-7	CASSEGGTFYEQYF
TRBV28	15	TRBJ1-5	CASSRGGGERQPQHF
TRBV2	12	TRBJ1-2	CASRTQGGSYTF
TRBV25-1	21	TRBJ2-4	CASSGRTTGESTGGAKNIKYF
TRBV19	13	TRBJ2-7	CASGQANTYEQYF
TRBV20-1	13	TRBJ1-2	CSARGDSDYGYTF
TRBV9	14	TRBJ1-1	CASSVGVGYTEAFF
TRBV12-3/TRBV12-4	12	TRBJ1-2	CASSARNYGYTF
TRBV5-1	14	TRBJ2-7	CASSKFREIDEQYF
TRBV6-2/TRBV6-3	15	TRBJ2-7	CASSSRTGGRYEQYF
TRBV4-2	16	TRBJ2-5	CASSQDTAGGMKTQYF
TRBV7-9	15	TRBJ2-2	CASSPRLAGTGELFF
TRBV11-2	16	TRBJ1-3	CASSLGPPSSGNTIYF
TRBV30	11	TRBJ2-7	CACTLFYEQYF
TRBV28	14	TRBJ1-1	CASSFSRGDTEAFF
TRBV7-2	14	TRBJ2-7	CASSLAGELGEQYF
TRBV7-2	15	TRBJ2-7	CASSLAGTWGYEQYF
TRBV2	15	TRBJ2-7	CASSDTVGITYEQYF
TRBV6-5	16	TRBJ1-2	CASSYVPTGLDYGYTF
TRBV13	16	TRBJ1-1	CASSLVVLASTTEAFF
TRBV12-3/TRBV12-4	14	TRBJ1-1	CASSGGPGGTEAFF
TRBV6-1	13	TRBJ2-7	CASSAAQRYEQYF
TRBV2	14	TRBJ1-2	CASSEHPTNYGYTF
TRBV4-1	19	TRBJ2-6	CASSQVLREQHLGANVLTF
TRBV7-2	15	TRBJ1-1	CASSPWGRQNTEAFF
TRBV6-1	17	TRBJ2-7	CASSLPRAGTGGNEQYF
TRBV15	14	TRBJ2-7	CATSRDLASYEQYF
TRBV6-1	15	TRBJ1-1	CASTIQGVLNTEAFF
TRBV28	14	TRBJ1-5	CASSYTGVDQPQHF
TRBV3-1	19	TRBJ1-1	CASSQEYWGSGASGTEAFF
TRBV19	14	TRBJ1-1	CASSTETPNTEAFF
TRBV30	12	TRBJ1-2	CAWRLNRESYTF
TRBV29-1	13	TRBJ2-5	CSVAGTPVETQYF
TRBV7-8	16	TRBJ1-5	CASSFLAQGSELAQHF
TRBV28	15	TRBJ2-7	CASSFRAGDSYEQYF
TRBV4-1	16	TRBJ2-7	CASSHTPGQGFYEQYF
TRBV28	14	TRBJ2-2	CASRRTGGHGELFF
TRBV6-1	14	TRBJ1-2	CASSEAGGARGYTF
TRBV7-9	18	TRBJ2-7	CASSADVLAGGHPYEQYF
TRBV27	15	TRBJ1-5	CASSLQGPGNQPQHF
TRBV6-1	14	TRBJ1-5	CASSEEGEVQPQHF
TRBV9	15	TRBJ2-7	CASSGGRGLAAEQYF
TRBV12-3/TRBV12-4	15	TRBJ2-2	CASAKGLTNTGELFF
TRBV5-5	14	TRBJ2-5	CASSLATGEETQYF
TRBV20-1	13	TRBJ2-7	CSASVGQLYEQYF
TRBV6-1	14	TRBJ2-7	CASSEAGQGDEQYF
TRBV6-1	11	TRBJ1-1	CASLGYSEAFF